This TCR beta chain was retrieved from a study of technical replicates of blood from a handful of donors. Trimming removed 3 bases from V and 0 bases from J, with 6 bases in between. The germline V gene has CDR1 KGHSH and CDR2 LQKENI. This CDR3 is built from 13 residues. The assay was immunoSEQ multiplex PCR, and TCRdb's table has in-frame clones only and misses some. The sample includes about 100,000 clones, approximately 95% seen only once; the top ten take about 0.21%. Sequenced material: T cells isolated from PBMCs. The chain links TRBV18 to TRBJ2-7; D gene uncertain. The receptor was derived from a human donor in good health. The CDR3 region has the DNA TGTGCCAGCTCACCGCAGCGCTCCTACGAGCAGTACTTC. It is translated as CASSPQRSYEQYF.